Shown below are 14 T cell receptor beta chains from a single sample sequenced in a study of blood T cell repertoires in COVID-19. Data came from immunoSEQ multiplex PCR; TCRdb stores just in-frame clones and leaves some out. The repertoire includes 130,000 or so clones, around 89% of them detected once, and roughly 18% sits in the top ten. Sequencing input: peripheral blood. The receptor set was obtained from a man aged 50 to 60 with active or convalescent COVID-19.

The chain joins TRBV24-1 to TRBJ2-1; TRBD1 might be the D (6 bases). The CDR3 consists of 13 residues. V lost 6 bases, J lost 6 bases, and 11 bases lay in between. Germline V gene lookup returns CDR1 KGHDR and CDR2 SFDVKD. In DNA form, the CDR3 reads TGTGCCACCAGTCCGACAGGAACCAATGAGCAGTTCTTC. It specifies CATSPTGTNEQFF.

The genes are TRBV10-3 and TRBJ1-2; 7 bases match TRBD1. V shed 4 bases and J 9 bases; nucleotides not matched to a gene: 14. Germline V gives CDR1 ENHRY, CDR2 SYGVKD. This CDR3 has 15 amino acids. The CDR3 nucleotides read TGTGCCATCAGTGGGACCTTCGACAGGGTTAGTAGCTACACCTTC. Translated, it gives CAISGTFDRVSSYTF.

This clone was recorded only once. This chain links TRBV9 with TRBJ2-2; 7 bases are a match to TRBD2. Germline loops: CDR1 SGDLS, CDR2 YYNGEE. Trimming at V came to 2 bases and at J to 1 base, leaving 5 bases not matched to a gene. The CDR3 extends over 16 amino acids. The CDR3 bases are TGTGCCAGCAGCGTGAGGGGACTACAGAACACCGGGGAGCTGTTTTTT. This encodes CASSVRGLQNTGELFF.

The CDR3 region has the DNA TGCGCCAGCAGCTTGGCCACAGGCTCCTACAATGAGCAGTTCTTC. Translating it yields CASSLATGSYNEQFF. This chain connects TRBV5-1 to TRBJ2-1, with D perhaps matching TRBD1 (5 bases). The V gene lost 0 bases and the J gene lost 0 bases, with 7 bases spanning the gap. CDR3 length: 15 residues. CDR1 and CDR2 from the germline V gene are SGHRS and YFSETQ. The whole variable domain, filled in from reference TRBV5-1 and TRBJ2-1, reads KAGVTQTPRYLIKTRGQQVTLSCSPISGHRSVSWYQQTPGQGLQFLFEYFSETQRNKGNFPGRFSGRQFSNSRSEMNVSTLELGDSALYLCASSLATGSYNEQFFGPGTRLTVL.

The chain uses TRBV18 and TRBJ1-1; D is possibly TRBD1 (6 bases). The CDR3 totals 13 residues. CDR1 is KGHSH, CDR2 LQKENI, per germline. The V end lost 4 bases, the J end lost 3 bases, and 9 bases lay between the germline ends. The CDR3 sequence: CASSQTGDTEAFF. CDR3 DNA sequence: TGTGCCAGCTCACAGACAGGTGACACTGAAGCTTTCTTT.

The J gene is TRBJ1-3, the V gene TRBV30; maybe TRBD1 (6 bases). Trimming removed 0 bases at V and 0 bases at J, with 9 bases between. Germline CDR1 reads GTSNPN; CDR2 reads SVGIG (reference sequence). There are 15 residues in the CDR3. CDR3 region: CAWSVMGASGNTIYF. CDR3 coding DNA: TGTGCCTGGAGTGTAATGGGGGCCTCTGGAAACACCATATATTTT.

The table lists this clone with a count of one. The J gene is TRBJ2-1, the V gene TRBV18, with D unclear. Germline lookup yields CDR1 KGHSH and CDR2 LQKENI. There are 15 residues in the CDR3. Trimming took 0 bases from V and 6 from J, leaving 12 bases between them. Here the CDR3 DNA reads TGTGCCAGCTCACCACCTGAGCTGGTAACCAATGAGCAGTTCTTC. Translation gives CASSPPELVTNEQFF.

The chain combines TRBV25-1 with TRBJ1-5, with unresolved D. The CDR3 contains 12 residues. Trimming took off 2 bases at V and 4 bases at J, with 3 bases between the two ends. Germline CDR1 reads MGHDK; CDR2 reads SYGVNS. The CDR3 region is CASSEENQPQHF. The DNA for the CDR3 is TGTGCCAGCAGTGAAGAGAATCAGCCCCAGCATTTT.

The CDR3: CASSVGGPPSYNEQFF. CDR3 nucleotides: TGTGCCAGCAGCGTTGGCGGGCCGCCTTCCTACAATGAGCAGTTCTTC. The rearrangement joins TRBV9 to TRBJ2-1, with D possibly being TRBD2 (5 bases). The V gene's germline CDR1 is SGDLS and CDR2 YYNGEE. The length of the CDR3 is 16 residues. V lost 2 bases to trimming and J lost 1 base, with 13 bases between them.

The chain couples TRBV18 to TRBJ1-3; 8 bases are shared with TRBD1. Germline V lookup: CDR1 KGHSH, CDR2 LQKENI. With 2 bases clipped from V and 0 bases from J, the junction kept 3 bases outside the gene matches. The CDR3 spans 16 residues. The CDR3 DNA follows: TGTGCCAGCTCACCAGGACAGGGAAACTCTGGAAACACCATATATTTT. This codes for CASSPGQGNSGNTIYF. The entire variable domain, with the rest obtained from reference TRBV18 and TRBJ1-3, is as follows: NAGVMQNPRHLVRRRGQEARLRCSPMKGHSHVYWYRQLPEEGLKFMVYLQKENIIDESGMPKERFSAEFPKEGPSILRIQQVVRGDSAAYFCASSPGQGNSGNTIYFGEGSWLTVV.

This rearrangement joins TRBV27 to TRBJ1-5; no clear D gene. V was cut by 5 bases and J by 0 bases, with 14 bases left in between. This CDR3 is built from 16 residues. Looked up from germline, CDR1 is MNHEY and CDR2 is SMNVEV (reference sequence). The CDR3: CASSRDPGHSNQPQHF. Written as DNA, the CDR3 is TGTGCCAGCAGTCGCGATCCAGGTCATAGCAATCAGCCCCAGCATTTT.

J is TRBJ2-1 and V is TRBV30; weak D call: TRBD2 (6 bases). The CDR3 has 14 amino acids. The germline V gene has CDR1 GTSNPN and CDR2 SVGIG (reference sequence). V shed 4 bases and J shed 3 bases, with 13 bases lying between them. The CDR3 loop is CAWKWDSDYNEQFF. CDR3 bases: TGTGCCTGGAAGTGGGACTCCGACTACAATGAGCAGTTCTTC.

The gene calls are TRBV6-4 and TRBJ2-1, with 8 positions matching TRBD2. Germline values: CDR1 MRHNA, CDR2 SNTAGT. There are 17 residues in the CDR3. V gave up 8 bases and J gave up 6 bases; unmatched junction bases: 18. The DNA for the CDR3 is TGTGCCAGCCCCCCTAAGGAAGCGGGAGTGCCGTCCAATGAGCAGTTCTTC. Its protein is CASPPKEAGVPSNEQFF.

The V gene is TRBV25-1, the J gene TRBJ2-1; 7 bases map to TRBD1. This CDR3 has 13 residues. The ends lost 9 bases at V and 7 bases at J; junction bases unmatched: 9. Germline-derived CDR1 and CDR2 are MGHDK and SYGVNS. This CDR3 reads CASRQGGSNEQFF. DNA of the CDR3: TGTGCCAGTCGACAGGGCGGGTCTAATGAGCAGTTCTTC. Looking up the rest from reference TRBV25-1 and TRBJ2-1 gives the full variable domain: EADIYQTPRYLVIGTGKKITLECSQTMGHDKMYWYQQDPGMELHLIHYSYGVNSTEKGDLSSESTVSRIRTEHFPLTLESARPSHTSQYLCASRQGGSNEQFFGPGTRLTVL.